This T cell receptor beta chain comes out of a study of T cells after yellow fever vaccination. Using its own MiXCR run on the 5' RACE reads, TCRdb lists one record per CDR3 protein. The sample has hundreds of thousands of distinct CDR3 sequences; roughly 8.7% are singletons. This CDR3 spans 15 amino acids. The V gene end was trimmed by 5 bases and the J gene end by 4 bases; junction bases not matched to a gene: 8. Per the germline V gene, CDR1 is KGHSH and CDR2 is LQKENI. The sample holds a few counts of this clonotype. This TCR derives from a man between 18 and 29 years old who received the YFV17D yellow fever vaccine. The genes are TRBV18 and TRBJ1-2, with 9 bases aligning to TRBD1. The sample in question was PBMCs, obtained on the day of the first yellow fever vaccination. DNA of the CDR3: TGTGCCAGCTCAGGAACCGGGACAGGGACCTATGGCTACACCTTC. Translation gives CASSGTGTGTYGYTF.